Listed here are 8 T cell receptor beta chains from one sample, sequenced in a study of CD8+CD57+ T cells in acquired aplastic anemia. Those patients picked for sequencing had displayed CD8+CD57+ cell expansion on flow cytometry. The TCR beta profiling, which covered VDJ combination and CDR3 sequence, was carried out using genomic DNA as the template. TCRdb re-called the reads with MiXCR, one entry per CDR3 protein. Altogether tens of thousands of distinct CDR3 sequences are present, approximately 63% being singletons, with the ten largest covering 59%. The sequenced sample consisted of sorted CD4+, CD8+, or CD8+CD57+ T cells (not recorded which) from PBMCs. The source of these receptors is a human donor with aplastic anemia.

The chain employs TRBV29-1 and TRBJ1-4; a weak D match, TRBD1 (5 bases). The CDR3 is 11 amino acids. Trimming removed 6 bases at V and 9 bases at J, with 11 bases between. The germline V gene has CDR1 SQVTM and CDR2 ANQGSEA. The DNA of the CDR3 is TGCAGCGTGGAGGCAGGGCAAAAACTGTTTTTT. Translating it yields CSVEAGQKLFF.

This clonotype was seen repeatedly, ten times or more. The junction does not match germline at one end; this may be a read error. The J gene is TRBJ2-7, the V gene TRBV28; 8 positions agree with TRBD2. Germline lookup yields CDR1 MDHEN and CDR2 SYDVKM. The CDR3 runs to 12 residues. The CDR3 sequence is CASSSPRGGQKF. CDR3 coding DNA: TGTGCCAGCAGTTCTCCTCGGGGGGGCCAGAAGTTC.

This clonotype has just one count. The chain carries TRBV25-1 and TRBJ1-2; the match to TRBD1 covers 8 bases. Trimming took 6 bases from V and 7 from J; bases not matched to a gene: 10. From germline, CDR1 is MGHDK and CDR2 SYGVNS. The CDR3 has 14 amino acids. The CDR3 spells CASRETGAMGGYTF. In DNA form, the CDR3 reads TGTGCCAGCAGAGAGACAGGGGCTATGGGTGGCTACACCTTC.

The gene calls are TRBV2 and TRBJ2-6, with D possibly TRBD2 on 6 matching bases. V lost 3 bases and J lost 13, with 10 bases in between. The CDR3 loop spans 12 amino acids. Germline lookup yields CDR1 SNHLY and CDR2 FYNNEI. The chain's CDR3 is CASSEAGWVLTF. The CDR3 region has the DNA TGTGCCAGCAGTGAGGCGGGGTGGGTCCTGACTTTC.

This clonotype was detected many times. The chain couples TRBV29-1 to TRBJ1-1, with D tentatively TRBD1 (6 bases). Per the germline V gene, CDR1 is SQVTM and CDR2 is ANQGSEA. Trimming stripped 4 bases from V and 1 base from J, with 7 bases between. CDR3 length: 12 amino acids. The CDR3 sequence is CSVVGGNTEAFF. The CDR3 DNA reads as TGCAGCGTTGTAGGGGGGAACACTGAAGCTTTCTTT.

Only one count was recorded for this clonotype. The chain recombines TRBV2 with TRBJ2-1, with TRBD1 identical over 9 bases. V was clipped by 1 base and J by 9 bases; unmatched bases: 7. The CDR3 has 15 residues. Germline V CDR1 and CDR2: SNHLY, FYNNEI. The CDR3: CASSEGTGAGGEQFF. The CDR3 DNA reads TGTGCCAGCAGTGAAGGGACAGGGGCTGGGGGTGAGCAGTTCTTC.

In this sample, this clonotype turned up once. The chain couples TRBV29-1 to TRBJ1-2, with a possible D match to TRBD1 (6 bases). The CDR3 runs 10 residues. Looked up from germline, CDR1 is SQVTM and CDR2 is ANQGSEA. With 7 bases removed from V and 5 bases from J, the gap between germline ends came to 8 bases. This CDR3 is CSADSYGYTF. The CDR3 nucleotides read TGCAGCGCGGACAGTTATGGCTACACCTTC.

This clonotype was detected ten times or more. This chain joins TRBV4-1 and TRBJ1-6; no clear D gene. CDR3 length: 18 residues. Germline assignment: CDR1 MGHRA and CDR2 YSYEKL. The ends were cut back, 0 bases at V and 8 bases at J, with 20 bases in the middle. CDR3 DNA sequence: TGCGCCAGCAGCCAAGACGGCCGAGGCCCTAGGACGGATTCACCCCTCCACTTT. Translated, it gives CASSQDGRGPRTDSPLHF.